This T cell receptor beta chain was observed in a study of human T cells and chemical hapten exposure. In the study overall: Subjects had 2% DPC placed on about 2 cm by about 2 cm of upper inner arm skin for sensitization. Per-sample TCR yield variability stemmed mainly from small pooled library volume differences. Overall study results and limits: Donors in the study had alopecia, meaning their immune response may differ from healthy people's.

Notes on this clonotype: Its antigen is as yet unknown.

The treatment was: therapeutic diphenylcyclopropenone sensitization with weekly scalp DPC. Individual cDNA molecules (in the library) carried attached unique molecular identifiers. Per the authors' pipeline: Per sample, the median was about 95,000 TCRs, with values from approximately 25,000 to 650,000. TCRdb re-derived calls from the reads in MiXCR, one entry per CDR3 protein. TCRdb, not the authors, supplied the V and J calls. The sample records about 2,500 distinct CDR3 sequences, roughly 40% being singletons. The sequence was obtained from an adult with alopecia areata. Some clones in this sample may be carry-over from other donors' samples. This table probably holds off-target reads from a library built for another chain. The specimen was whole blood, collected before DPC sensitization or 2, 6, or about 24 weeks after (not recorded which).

In DNA form, the CDR3 reads TGCAGTGCACGGGGGGGGTCCTACACAGATACGCAGTATTTT. Translation gives CSARGGSYTDTQYF. This chain uses TRBV20-1 with TRBJ2-3; 8 bases are a match to TRBD2. The CDR3 loop spans 14 amino acids. The germline V gene encodes CDR1 DFQATT and CDR2 SNEGSKA (reference sequence). The ends lost 6 bases at V and 2 bases at J; junction bases unmatched: 7.